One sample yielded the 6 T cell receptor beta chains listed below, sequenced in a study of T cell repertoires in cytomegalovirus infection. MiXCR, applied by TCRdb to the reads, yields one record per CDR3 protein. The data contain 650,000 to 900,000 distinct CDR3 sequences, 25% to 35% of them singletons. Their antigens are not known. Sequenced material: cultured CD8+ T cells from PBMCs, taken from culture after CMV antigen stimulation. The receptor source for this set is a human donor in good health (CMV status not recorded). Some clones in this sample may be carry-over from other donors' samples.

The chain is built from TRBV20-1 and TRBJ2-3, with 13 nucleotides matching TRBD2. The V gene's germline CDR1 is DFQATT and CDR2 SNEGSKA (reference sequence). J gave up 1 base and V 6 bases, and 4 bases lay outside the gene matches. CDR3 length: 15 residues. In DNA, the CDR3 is TGCAGTGCCCCCGGGACTAGCGGGGGCACAGATACGCAGTATTTT. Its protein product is CSAPGTSGGTDTQYF.

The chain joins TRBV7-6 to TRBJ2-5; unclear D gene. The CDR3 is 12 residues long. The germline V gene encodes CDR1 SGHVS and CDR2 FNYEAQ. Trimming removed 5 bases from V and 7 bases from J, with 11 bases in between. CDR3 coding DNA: TGTGCCAGCAGCAAAGAGGCAGGGACCCAGTACTTC. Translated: CASSKEAGTQYF.

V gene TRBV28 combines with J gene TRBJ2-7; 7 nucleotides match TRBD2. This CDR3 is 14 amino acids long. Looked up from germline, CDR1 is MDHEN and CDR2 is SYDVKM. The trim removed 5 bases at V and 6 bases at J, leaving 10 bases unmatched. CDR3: CASSTASGAREQYV. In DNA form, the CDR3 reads TGTGCCAGCAGTACCGCCAGCGGGGCCCGCGAGCAGTACGTC.

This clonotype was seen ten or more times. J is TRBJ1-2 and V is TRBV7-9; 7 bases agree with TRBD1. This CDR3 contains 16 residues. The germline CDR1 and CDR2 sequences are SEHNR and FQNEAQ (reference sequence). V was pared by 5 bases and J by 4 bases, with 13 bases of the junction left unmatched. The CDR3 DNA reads TGTGCCAGCAGCCTAAGAGAAACAGGGGTACTCTATGGCTACACCTTC. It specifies CASSLRETGVLYGYTF.

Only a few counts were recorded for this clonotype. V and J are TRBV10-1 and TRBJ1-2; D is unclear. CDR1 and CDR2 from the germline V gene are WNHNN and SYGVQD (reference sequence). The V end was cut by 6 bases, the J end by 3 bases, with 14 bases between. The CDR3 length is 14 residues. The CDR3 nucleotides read TGCGCCAGCAGCGCCACCCGGACGGACTATGGCTACACCTTC. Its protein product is CASSATRTDYGYTF.

The CDR3 loop reads CASSQDGYLAKNIQYF. Written as DNA, the CDR3 is TGTGCCAGCAGCCAAGATGGGTACCTAGCCAAAAACATTCAGTACTTC. The chain links TRBV14 to TRBJ2-4; D is unclear. The CDR3 covers 16 residues. The V gene lost 0 bases and the J gene lost 0 bases, with 9 bases spanning the gap. Per the germline V gene, CDR1 is SGHDN and CDR2 is FVKESK.